This T cell receptor (beta chain) came from a study of blood T cell repertoires in COVID-19. This table comes from immunoSEQ multiplex PCR, and its TCRdb copy is limited to in-frame clones, with some not included. This sample yields 200,000 to 300,000 clones, of which over 80% are seen a single time; about 1% belongs to the top ten. The CDR3 loop spans 13 amino acids. Trimming shortened V by 10 bases and J by 4 bases, and 16 bases separated the two germline ends. Per germline, CDR1 MDHEN and CDR2 SYDVKM. The origin of this receptor is a man in his forties or fifties who had been exposed to COVID-19. V and J are TRBV28 and TRBJ1-2, with D perhaps matching TRBD1 (6 bases). Sequencing was performed on PBMCs or T cells enriched from blood (not recorded which). The CDR3 DNA is TGTGCCACCCGCACAGGGTTCGCCTATGGCTACACCTTC. It codes for CATRTGFAYGYTF.